These 22 T cell receptor beta chains came from one sample sequenced in a study of T cell changes during pregnancy in multiple sclerosis (dated by TCRdb to between 2017 and 2020). The method behind the library was the immunoSEQ multiplex PCR assay. Held by TCRdb, this immuneACCESS table contains in-frame sequences only and omits some clones. Under half of the omission traces to an unresolved V gene where checked; the cause of the rest is unknown. The sample table contains 70,000 to 100,000 clones; only one count was recorded for 85% to 95% of them. The leading ten clones occupy 1% of the sample. Source: peripheral blood, taken in the first trimester of pregnancy. The receptor source for this set is a female donor with multiple sclerosis, enrolled in a pregnancy study.

This chain connects TRBV29-1 to TRBJ1-1; 9 bases align to TRBD1. The trim removed 6 bases at V and 4 bases at J, leaving 9 bases unmatched. Germline loops: CDR1 SQVTM, CDR2 ANQGSEA. This CDR3 contains 14 residues. The CDR3 nucleotides are TGCAGCGTGGTGGCTTGGGGACAGGGCACTGAAGCTTTCTTT. Translating it yields CSVVAWGQGTEAFF.

In this sample, this clone turned up once. V is TRBV5-8 and J is TRBJ2-7; D is undetermined. Per germline, CDR1 SGHTS and CDR2 YDEGEE. This CDR3 contains 11 residues. Trimming left V 2 bases short and J 3 bases short, with 3 bases between. The CDR3 sequence: CASSFNYEQYF. DNA for the CDR3: TGTGCCAGCAGCTTTAACTACGAGCAGTACTTC.

The V gene is TRBV21-1, the J gene TRBJ2-2; TRBD1 was called by the table and not checked on the DNA. TRBV21-1 corresponds to a pseudogene. CDR3 length equals 15 residues. DNA of the CDR3: TGTGCCAGCAGCACAATTGCAGGGGAAGCCGGGGAGCTGTTTTTT. It translates to CASSTIAGEAGELFF.

The J gene is TRBJ1-2, the V gene TRBV6-5; the D gene is possibly TRBD1 (6 bases). Trimming left V 0 bases short and J 4 bases short, with 15 bases between. Germline lookup yields CDR1 MNHEY and CDR2 SVGAGI. This CDR3 has 16 amino acids. The CDR3 protein is CASSYSTGGRLYGYTF. DNA of the CDR3: TGTGCCAGCAGTTACTCGACCGGGGGGCGACTCTATGGCTACACCTTC.

V gene TRBV7-3 combines with J gene TRBJ2-7; tentative D call: TRBD2 (5 bases). Germline loops: CDR1 SGHTA, CDR2 FQGTGA. V was shortened by 10 bases and J by 3 bases, with 7 bases between the two germline ends. This CDR3 contains 10 residues. This chain's CDR3 is CANGDYEQYF. The CDR3 DNA reads as TGTGCCAACGGGGACTACGAGCAGTACTTC.

V usage is TRBV19 and J usage is TRBJ2-1; 10 positions match TRBD2. V was clipped by 6 bases and J by 3 bases; unmatched bases: 5. CDR3 length: 15 residues. Germline assignment: CDR1 LNHDA and CDR2 SQIVND (reference sequence). Here the CDR3 DNA reads TGTGCCAGTAGCGGTAGCGGGGGGTTCTACAATGAGCAGTTCTTC. This translates into CASSGSGGFYNEQFF.

This chain joins TRBV19 and TRBJ2-1; no clear D gene. CDR3 length: 11 residues. Germline V CDR1 and CDR2: LNHDA, SQIVND (reference sequence). The V end lost 6 bases, the J end lost 6 bases, and 6 bases lay between the germline ends. In DNA form, the CDR3 reads TGTGCCAGTAGCCATGTCAATGAGCAGTTCTTC. Residues: CASSHVNEQFF.

The chain has TRBV9 and TRBJ2-5; a possible D gene is TRBD1 (6 bases). Germline V gives CDR1 SGDLS, CDR2 YYNGEE. With 4 bases removed from V and 5 bases from J, the gap between germline ends came to 18 bases. The CDR3 length is 15 residues. The DNA of the CDR3 is TGTGCCAGCAGCCCCTCAACCCGGACAGATGAGACCCAGTACTTC. It translates to CASSPSTRTDETQYF.

This chain connects TRBV6-5 to TRBJ2-1, with a tentative D call TRBD2 (5 bases). V lost 6 bases to trimming and J lost 10 bases, with 16 bases between them. Germline V gene lookup returns CDR1 MNHEY and CDR2 SVGAGI. The CDR3 runs 13 residues. The CDR3 nucleotides are TGTGCCAGCAGCCCTACTAGGGTAGGAGAGCAGTTCTTC. Its protein is CASSPTRVGEQFF.

V and J are TRBV7-9 and TRBJ1-1; D is ambiguous. V was cut by 2 bases and J by 4 bases, with 8 bases left in between. CDR3 length: 13 amino acids. Germline assignment: CDR1 SEHNR and CDR2 FQNEAQ (reference sequence). DNA for the CDR3: TGTGCCAGCAGCTTAAGGCAGGCCACTGAAGCTTTCTTT. Translated: CASSLRQATEAFF.

The chain carries TRBV29-1 and TRBJ2-1, with 11 bases aligning to TRBD2. CDR3 length equals 17 residues. V shed 5 bases, J shed 6 bases, and the junction held 15 bases outside the gene matches. In germline, CDR1 is SQVTM, CDR2 ANQGSEA. CDR3 protein: CSVTGLAGIGTGNEQFF. The CDR3 coding sequence is TGCAGCGTTACCGGACTAGCGGGCATAGGGACGGGCAATGAGCAGTTCTTC.

The chain uses TRBV4-2 and TRBJ2-1, with 8 bases lining up with TRBD2. This CDR3 comprises 16 residues. Unmatched junction bases numbered 3, after V lost 0 bases and J lost 2 bases. The germline gives CDR1 LGHNA, CDR2 YNFKEQ. The CDR3 coding sequence is TGTGCCAGCAGCCAAGAAACTAGCGGTACCTACAATGAGCAGTTCTTC. Its protein is CASSQETSGTYNEQFF.

The rearrangement joins TRBV28 to TRBJ2-3; D may be TRBD1 (6 bases). The CDR3 totals 16 residues. In germline, CDR1 is MDHEN, CDR2 SYDVKM. V shed 6 bases and J shed 5 bases, with 21 bases lying between them. CDR3 in amino acids: CASSLGALAAGDTQYF. The DNA for the CDR3 is TGTGCCAGCAGCCTGGGGGCTCTGGCGGCGGGAGATACGCAGTATTTT.

This clone was observed once. This chain uses TRBV5-8 with TRBJ2-1; 8 nucleotides agree with TRBD2. Germline V gene data show CDR1 as SGHTS and CDR2 as YDEGEE. V trimming: 1 base; J trimming: 5 bases; junction bases outside the gene matches: 5. The CDR3 totals 15 residues. The CDR3 nucleotides read TGTGCCAGCAGCTTGTTCCTAGCGGGCCACAATGAGCAGTTCTTC. It yields the protein CASSLFLAGHNEQFF.

The chain carries TRBV5-1 and TRBJ1-2; D gene ambiguous. This CDR3 comprises 13 residues. The ends were cut back, 5 bases at V and 0 bases at J, with 8 bases in the middle. The V gene's germline CDR1 is SGHRS and CDR2 YFSETQ. The CDR3 bases are TGCGCCAGCAGGGAGGGATCTAACTATGGCTACACCTTC. Its translation: CASREGSNYGYTF.

This clone was counted once. The chain uses TRBV9 and TRBJ2-3; perhaps TRBD2 as D (6 bases). From germline, CDR1 is SGDLS and CDR2 YYNGEE. Trimming left V 1 base short and J 6 bases short, with 21 bases between. The CDR3 totals 17 residues. The CDR3 bases are TGTGCCAGCAGCGTACGAACGTCCGGGACTCCAGGGGATACGCAGTATTTT. It encodes CASSVRTSGTPGDTQYF.

The chain links TRBV28 to TRBJ2-1; TRBD2 might be the D (6 bases). V lost 0 bases, J lost 2 bases, and 8 bases lay in between. The CDR3 runs to 15 residues. Germline V gives CDR1 MDHEN, CDR2 SYDVKM. CDR3 bases: TGTGCCAGCAGTTTATGGGAGGGCGCCTACAATGAGCAGTTCTTC. Protein: CASSLWEGAYNEQFF.

The V call is TRBV21-1, the J call TRBJ1-1; the table names TRBD1, a call not compared with the DNA. TRBV21-1 is described as a pseudogene. CDR3 size: 17 residues. Written as DNA, the CDR3 is TGTGCCAGCAGCAAAGTATCAGGACAGGGGTTTTGGACTGAAGCTTTCTTT. Translated: CASSKVSGQGFWTEAFF.

The V call is TRBV7-9, the J call TRBJ2-3; D unresolved. This CDR3 spans 12 amino acids. Germline CDR1 is SEHNR and CDR2 is FQNEAQ (reference sequence). V dropped 5 bases and J dropped 5 bases, with 8 bases sitting between them. CDR3 in DNA: TGTGCCAGCAGCCCCGAGCGAGATACGCAGTATTTT. Translation gives CASSPERDTQYF.

The chain couples TRBV18 to TRBJ2-3; D is undetermined. Germline V lookup: CDR1 KGHSH, CDR2 LQKENI. Trimming removed 0 bases at V and 3 bases at J, with 10 bases between. The CDR3 runs to 15 residues. CDR3 protein: CASSPPSAGTDTQYF. In nucleotides, the CDR3 is TGTGCCAGCTCACCACCCTCAGCAGGTACAGATACGCAGTATTTT.

The chain joins TRBV4-1 to TRBJ2-2; D is possibly TRBD2 (5 bases). The CDR3 contains 16 residues. Germline CDR1 is MGHRA and CDR2 is YSYEKL. V gave up 0 bases and J gave up 2 bases, with 10 bases separating them. The CDR3 protein is CASSQELGLNTGELFF. The CDR3 DNA reads as TGCGCCAGCAGCCAAGAACTAGGACTTAACACCGGGGAGCTGTTTTTT.

The V call is TRBV15, the J call TRBJ2-3, with TRBD2 matching 12 bases. This CDR3 is built from 15 residues. V lost 1 base and J lost 6; bases outside the gene matches: 2. CDR1 is LNHNV and CDR2 is YYDKDF in the germline V gene (reference sequence). The CDR3 is CATSRVTSGGDTQYF. The CDR3 region has the DNA TGTGCCACCAGCAGAGTTACTAGCGGGGGGGATACGCAGTATTTT.